A selection of T cell receptor beta chains follows, all from one sample in a study of blood T cell repertoires in COVID-19. Assay: immunoSEQ multiplex PCR; the TCRdb copy retains only in-frame clones and omits some. This repertoire shows under 200,000 clones, more than 75% found once; its top ten account for more than 6.5%. The specimen sequenced was PBMCs or T cells enriched from blood (not recorded which). Receptors originate from a woman between 50 and 59 years old who had recovered from COVID-19. Each CDR3 is given with its conserved first and last residue. D genes are given only for firm matches. Where a row states a size, it is once, few, many or the class of an expanded clone; other rows omit it.

d_call	v_call	clone_size	j_call	cdr3_aa	cdr3_nt
TRBD2	TRBV4-3	few	TRBJ2-2	CASSQDPLAGTGELFF	TGCGCCAGCAGCCAAGATCCCCTAGCGGGGACCGGGGAGCTGTTTTTT
TRBD1	TRBV4-3	NA	TRBJ1-2	CASSQDAGGDYGYTF	TGCGCCAGCAGCCAAGATGCAGGGGGCGACTATGGCTACACCTTC
NA	TRBV20-1	NA	TRBJ1-6	CSASIGVDSPLHF	TGCAGTGCTAGTATAGGGGTCGATTCACCCCTCCACTTT
NA	TRBV30	NA	TRBJ1-2	CAWSLGLGGYTF	TGTGCCTGGAGTCTCGGACTGGGAGGCTACACCTTC
NA	TRBV2	NA	TRBJ1-1	CASSEVWVGSRSGAFF	TGTGCCAGCAGTGAAGTCTGGGTAGGGAGTAGGTCCGGGGCTTTCTTT
TRBD1	TRBV19	once	TRBJ1-6	CASSGQGDNSPLHF	TGTGCCAGTAGTGGACAGGGGGACAATTCACCCCTCCACTTT
NA	TRBV19	NA	TRBJ1-1	CASSTRAEAFF	TGTGCCAGTAGTACCCGGGCTGAAGCTTTCTTT
TRBD1	TRBV5-1	NA	TRBJ1-2	CASSSDGQANYGYTF	TGCGCCAGCAGCTCCGACGGACAGGCCAACTATGGCTACACCTTC
NA	TRBV7-2	NA	TRBJ1-6	CASSRDFGGSPLHF	TGTGCCAGCAGCCGGGACTTTGGTGGTTCACCCCTCCACTTT
NA	TRBV7-8	NA	TRBJ1-1	CASSLGTANTEAFF	TGTGCCAGCAGCTTAGGGACAGCGAACACTGAAGCTTTCTTT
TRBD2	TRBV2	NA	TRBJ2-5	CASSKGLAGIETQYF	TGTGCCAGCAGCAAAGGACTAGCGGGGATAGAGACCCAGTACTTC
TRBD1	TRBV4-3	NA	TRBJ2-3	CASSQGSGTGVADTQYF	TGCGCCAGCAGCCAAGGCTCCGGGACAGGGGTGGCAGATACGCAGTATTTT
NA	TRBV11-1	NA	TRBJ1-2	CASSLARGDGYTF	TGTGCCAGCAGCTTAGCCAGGGGCGATGGCTACACCTTC
TRBD1	TRBV11-3	NA	TRBJ2-3	CASSYGTGTWGTQYF	TGTGCCAGCAGTTACGGGACAGGGACTTGGGGTACGCAGTATTTT
NA	TRBV14	NA	TRBJ2-7	CASSPKLGGAREQYF	TGTGCCAGCAGCCCGAAACTGGGGGGGGCCAGGGAGCAGTACTTC
NA	TRBV24-1	few	TRBJ2-7	CATSDPGTSIYEQYF	TGTGCCACCAGTGATCCGGGGACATCCATCTACGAGCAGTACTTC
NA	TRBV6-5	NA	TRBJ2-7	CASSKERQPYEQYF	TGTGCCAGCAGTAAGGAGCGACAGCCCTACGAGCAGTACTTC